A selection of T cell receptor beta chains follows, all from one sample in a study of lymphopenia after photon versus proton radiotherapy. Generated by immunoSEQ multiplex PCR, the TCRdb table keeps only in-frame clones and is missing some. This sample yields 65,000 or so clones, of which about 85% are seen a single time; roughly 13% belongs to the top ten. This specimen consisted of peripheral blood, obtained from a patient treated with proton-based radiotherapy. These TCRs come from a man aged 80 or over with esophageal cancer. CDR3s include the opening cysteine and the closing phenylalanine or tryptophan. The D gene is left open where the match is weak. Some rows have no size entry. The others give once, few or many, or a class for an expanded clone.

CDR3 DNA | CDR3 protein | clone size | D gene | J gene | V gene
TGTGCCAGTAGTATGAGCAGGGCCGTAGGGGAGACCCAGTACTTC | CASSMSRAVGETQYF | once | . | TRBJ2-5 | TRBV19
TGCGCCAGCAGCCAAGACAGAGTGGGACTAGCGCTCAATGAGCAGTTCTTC | CASSQDRVGLALNEQFF | once | TRBD2 | TRBJ2-1 | TRBV4-3
TGTGCCAGCTCCCTCACTAGGGCTGAGCAGTTCTTC | CASSLTRAEQFF | . | . | TRBJ2-1 | TRBV18
TGTGCCAACAGCCCCTGGGGGGACGAGCAGTACTTC | CANSPWGDEQYF | . | . | TRBJ2-7 | TRBV7-6
TGTGCCAGCAGTTGCCCCCGGACAGGGGGTACTCTTATGGTCTACGAGCAGTACTTC | CASSCPRTGGTLMVYEQYF | . | TRBD1 | TRBJ2-7 | TRBV27
TGTGCCAGCAGTCCTCGGGGGGATTGCTACACCTTC | CASSPRGDCYTF | . | . | TRBJ1-2 | TRBV6-5
TGTGCCAGCAGTTCGGGACAGGGGGGGCTCTATGGCTACACCTTC | CASSSGQGGLYGYTF | . | TRBD1 | TRBJ1-2 | TRBV27
TGTGCCAGCAGCTTTCAGGGGATGGGTTACAATGAGCAGTTCTTC | CASSFQGMGYNEQFF | . | . | TRBJ2-1 | TRBV5-5
TGTGCCAGCAGCTTGGAGGGAGCGGGGAGATCCTACAATGAGCAGTTCTTC | CASSLEGAGRSYNEQFF | . | TRBD2 | TRBJ2-1 | TRBV5-6
TGCGCCAGCAGCCTTGGCACAGGGCGAGGCCAGCCCCAGCATTTT | CASSLGTGRGQPQHF | once | . | TRBJ1-5 | TRBV5-1
TGTGCCAGCAGCTTAGTTAGGACAGGGGCCTATGGCTACACCTTC | CASSLVRTGAYGYTF | . | TRBD1 | TRBJ1-2 | TRBV7-8
TGTGCCAGCAGCTTACTATCCGGGACAGACTTCACCCAGTACTTC | CASSLLSGTDFTQYF | . | TRBD1 | TRBJ2-5 | TRBV7-9
TGCGCCAGCAGCCAAACAAGGGGTAATGTGGGCTACACCTTC | CASSQTRGNVGYTF | . | . | TRBJ1-2 | TRBV4-3
TGTGCCAGCAGTCCTCCGCTAGGGGGGTTCTCTGAAGCTTTCTTT | CASSPPLGGFSEAFF | . | . | TRBJ1-1 | TRBV6-5
TGTGCCAGCAGTTTAGGGCTAGCGGGACAAAATGAGCAGTTCTTC | CASSLGLAGQNEQFF | . | TRBD2 | TRBJ2-1 | TRBV28
TGTGCCGCCAAACAGGGGGAGTATGGCTACACCTTC | CAAKQGEYGYTF | . | TRBD1 | TRBJ1-2 | TRBV2
TGCAGTGCTAGTGGCTACACCTTC | CSASGYTF | . | . | TRBJ1-2 | TRBV20-1
TGCGCCAGCAGCTCTCAAGGTTACGAGCAGTACTTC | CASSSQGYEQYF | . | . | TRBJ2-7 | TRBV5-1
TGCGCCAGCAGCCAAGAAATGAGGGGGCCGGCTGAGCAGTTCTTC | CASSQEMRGPAEQFF | . | TRBD1 | TRBJ2-1 | TRBV4-1
TGTGCCAGCAGCTTTTTGGGCACAGATACGCAGTATTTT | CASSFLGTDTQYF | . | . | TRBJ2-3 | TRBV7-3
TGTGCCAGCAGCTTGTCGGAGGGCATTCAGTACTTC | CASSLSEGIQYF | . | . | TRBJ2-4 | TRBV5-6
TGCGCCAGCAGCCCCGGGACTAGCACAGATACGCAGTATTTT | CASSPGTSTDTQYF | . | . | TRBJ2-3 | TRBV5-1
TGCGCCAGCAGCTTTGGGCAGGAGGGCAATCAGCCCCAGCATTTT | CASSFGQEGNQPQHF | . | . | TRBJ1-5 | TRBV5-1
TGTGCCAGCAGCCGGGGACAGCTGGAGACCCAGTACTTC | CASSRGQLETQYF | . | TRBD1 | TRBJ2-5 | TRBV7-9
TGTGCCAGCAGCGACGTGGGACAGGGGATGACTGAAGCTTTCTTT | CASSDVGQGMTEAFF | . | TRBD1 | TRBJ1-1 | TRBV5-8
TGTGCCAGCAGCCACCTCGCTGGGGCCCACACCGGGGAGCTGTTTTTT | CASSHLAGAHTGELFF | . | . | TRBJ2-2 | TRBV14
TGCGCCAGCAGCCAGGCCCTAGGGGTTGAAAAACTGTTTTTT | CASSQALGVEKLFF | . | . | TRBJ1-4 | TRBV4-3
TGTGCCAGTAGTGTCCGAAAATTAGGGGCCTACTATGGCTACACCTTC | CASSVRKLGAYYGYTF | once | . | TRBJ1-2 | TRBV19
TGTGCCAGTAGTATAGGCGGGCCCGGGTATCAGCCCCAGCATTTT | CASSIGGPGYQPQHF | . | . | TRBJ1-5 | TRBV19
TGCGCCAGCAGCACCAGGACAGGTGCGAACACTGAAGCTTTCTTT | CASSTRTGANTEAFF | once | TRBD1 | TRBJ1-1 | TRBV4-1
TGTGCCAGCAGCTCCCAGGGTAGCTATGGCTACACCTTC | CASSSQGSYGYTF | . | . | TRBJ1-2 | TRBV5-5
TGTGCCAGCAGCGGACGGGACAGGGGAAACACCATATATTTT | CASSGRDRGNTIYF | . | TRBD1 | TRBJ1-3 | TRBV5-6
TGTGCCAGCAGCTTTCGGACAGGTAATCAGCCCCAGCATTTT | CASSFRTGNQPQHF | . | TRBD1 | TRBJ1-5 | TRBV5-6
TGCAGCGTCGGACAGTCTGAAGCTTTCTTT | CSVGQSEAFF | . | . | TRBJ1-1 | TRBV29-1
TGTGCCAGCAGCCCAGGGGGCGCGACAGATACGCAGTATTTT | CASSPGGATDTQYF | . | TRBD1 | TRBJ2-3 | TRBV7-7
TGTGCCAGCAGCCCTTGGACAGGGGCCAGCACAGATACGCAGTATTTT | CASSPWTGASTDTQYF | . | TRBD1 | TRBJ2-3 | TRBV7-2
TGTGCCAGCAGTTCAGGACACAGGGGGAGTAACACTGAAGCTTTCTTT | CASSSGHRGSNTEAFF | . | TRBD1 | TRBJ1-1 | TRBV2
TGTGCCATCAGTGCAGAAGGTTCACCCCTCCACTTT | CAISAEGSPLHF | . | . | TRBJ1-6 | TRBV10-3
TGCGCCAGCAGCGAGGACAGGGGAACGAACACTGAAGCTTTCTTT | CASSEDRGTNTEAFF | many | TRBD1 | TRBJ1-1 | TRBV4-3
TGTGCCAGCAGCTTGGTAGGGGGACAGGGAAAAGCTTTCTTT | CASSLVGGQGKAFF | . | TRBD1 | TRBJ1-1 | TRBV5-4
TGTGCCAGCAGTTACCACAACCGGGACCGCATTTACGAGCAGTACTTC | CASSYHNRDRIYEQYF | . | . | TRBJ2-7 | TRBV27
TGTGCCAGCAGTTACGGCCGGACGGAGACCCAGTACTTC | CASSYGRTETQYF | . | . | TRBJ2-5 | TRBV6-5
TGTGCCACCAGCAGAGATGAGGGGGGCTACTACGAGCAGTACTTC | CATSRDEGGYYEQYF | . | . | TRBJ2-7 | TRBV15
TGTGCCAGTAGTATAACCTGGGGAGGCGGGGAGCTGTTTTTT | CASSITWGGGELFF | . | . | TRBJ2-2 | TRBV19
TGTGCCAGCTGTAACAGGGGGATCACAGATACGCAGTATTTT | CASCNRGITDTQYF | . | TRBD1 | TRBJ2-3 | TRBV2
TGCAGCGTTGAAAGTGGGACGGGAGCCTCGGCCGAGCAGTACTTC | CSVESGTGASAEQYF | . | . | TRBJ2-7 | TRBV29-1